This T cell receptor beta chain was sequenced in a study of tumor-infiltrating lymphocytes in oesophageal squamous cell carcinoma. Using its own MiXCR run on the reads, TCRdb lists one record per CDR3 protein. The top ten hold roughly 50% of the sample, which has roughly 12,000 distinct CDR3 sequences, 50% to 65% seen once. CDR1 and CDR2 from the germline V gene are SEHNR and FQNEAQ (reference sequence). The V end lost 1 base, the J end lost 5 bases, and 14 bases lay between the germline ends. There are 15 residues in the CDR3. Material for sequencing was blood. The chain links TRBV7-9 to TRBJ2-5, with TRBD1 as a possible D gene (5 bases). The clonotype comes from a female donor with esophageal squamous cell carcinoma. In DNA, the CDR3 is TGTGCCAGCAGCTTAGAGGACACACCCACGGAGACCCAGTACTTC. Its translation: CASSLEDTPTETQYF.